A selection of T cell receptor beta chains follows, all from one sample in a study of T cell changes during pregnancy in multiple sclerosis. Profiled with immunoSEQ multiplex PCR; TCRdb holds only in-frame clones, not every one. The repertoire holds about 80,000 clones, with 92% as singletons. Here the sequenced sample was peripheral blood, taken before pregnancy. These receptors all stem from a female donor with multiple sclerosis, enrolled in a pregnancy study. Both conserved end residues are trimmed from each CDR3.

j_gene: TRBJ1-2; v_gene: TRBV2; CDR3aa: ASPSYGYT
j_gene: TRBJ2-3; v_gene: TRBV18; CDR3aa: ASSPETDTDTQY
j_gene: TRBJ1-6; v_gene: TRBV2; CDR3aa: ASSGDRGREVSYNSPLH
j_gene: TRBJ2-7; v_gene: TRBV29-1; CDR3aa: SVDPFGRNEQY
j_gene: TRBJ1-2; v_gene: TRBV6-5; CDR3aa: ASSYSGQSTNYGYT
j_gene: TRBJ2-1; v_gene: TRBV27; CDR3aa: ASASHGRTYNEQF
j_gene: TRBJ2-1; v_gene: TRBV13; CDR3aa: ASSLLAGGLYNEQF
j_gene: TRBJ2-1; v_gene: TRBV9; CDR3aa: ASSVEDRASYNEQF
j_gene: TRBJ2-7; v_gene: TRBV11-2; CDR3aa: ASSQSIGEYAEQY
j_gene: TRBJ1-3; v_gene: TRBV5-4; CDR3aa: ASSLDAGGGFGNTIY
j_gene: TRBJ1-1; v_gene: TRBV10-2; CDR3aa: ASSESSSGLGFDEAF
j_gene: TRBJ1-5; v_gene: TRBV19; CDR3aa: ASSIRDNNQPQH
j_gene: TRBJ2-3; v_gene: TRBV9; CDR3aa: ASSVGQGTDTQY
j_gene: TRBJ2-5; v_gene: TRBV1; CDR3aa: TSSQVGLGGGDQETQY
j_gene: TRBJ2-7; v_gene: TRBV13; CDR3aa: ASSWGGTLEQY
j_gene: TRBJ2-3; v_gene: TRBV15; CDR3aa: ATSSGTGITDTQY
j_gene: TRBJ2-1; v_gene: TRBV2; CDR3aa: ASSAQTSGGDEQF
j_gene: TRBJ1-1; v_gene: TRBV5-6; CDR3aa: ASSFFALNTEAF
j_gene: TRBJ2-1; v_gene: TRBV6-5; CDR3aa: ASSPRTSGGVNPF
j_gene: TRBJ1-2; v_gene: TRBV19; CDR3aa: ASTLSTGPNYGYT
j_gene: TRBJ1-5; v_gene: TRBV29-1; CDR3aa: SVRTGSNQPQH
j_gene: TRBJ2-3; v_gene: TRBV5-4; CDR3aa: ATAEISTDTQY
j_gene: TRBJ1-1; v_gene: TRBV6-5; CDR3aa: ASSYSQGRGTEAF
j_gene: TRBJ1-5; v_gene: TRBV9; CDR3aa: ASSVGTGQPQH
j_gene: TRBJ1-6; v_gene: TRBV2; CDR3aa: ASSEELVPVEPPLH
j_gene: TRBJ1-1; v_gene: TRBV11-2; CDR3aa: ASSAQQGMNTEAF
j_gene: TRBJ1-1; v_gene: TRBV20-1; CDR3aa: SAGGGGYAF
j_gene: TRBJ2-2; v_gene: TRBV10-1; CDR3aa: AKGLLGVSGELF